The source of this TCR beta chain is a study of control samples from healthy donors and cancer patients. Assay: immunoSEQ multiplex PCR; the TCRdb copy retains only in-frame clones and omits some. This sample has under 65,000 clones, with about 86% found just once. The germline V gene has CDR1 SGDLS and CDR2 YYNGEE. The trim removed 3 bases at V and 4 bases at J, leaving 1 base unmatched. CDR3 length: 13 amino acids. The sequencing input was PBMCs. This sequence was found in a woman in her forties or fifties with lung cancer. V and J are TRBV9 and TRBJ1-2; the match to TRBD1 covers 9 bases. The CDR3 DNA is TGTGCCAGCAGCGGGGGACAGGGCTATGGCTACACCTTC. This codes for CASSGGQGYGYTF.